These 27 T cell receptor beta chains came from one sample sequenced in a study of blood T cell repertoires in COVID-19. Profiled with immunoSEQ multiplex PCR; TCRdb holds only in-frame clones, not every one. The sample has about 130,000 clones, roughly 85% seen once. Input material: peripheral blood. The receptors were sampled from a woman of 80 years or more with acute or convalescent COVID-19.

In DNA form, the CDR3 reads TGTGCCAGCAGCCAAGACGGGGACTCCTACAATGAGCAGTTCTTC. It is translated as CASSQDGDSYNEQFF. This chain joins TRBV3-1 (or the pseudogene TRBV3-2) and TRBJ2-1; D is possibly TRBD2 (5 bases). Germline values: CDR1 LGHDT, CDR2 YNNKEL (reference sequence). The CDR3 is made up of 15 amino acids. Between the trimmed V and J ends, which lost 0 bases and 0 bases, there was a span of 6 bases.

The V and J genes are TRBV7-9 and TRBJ1-3; no clear D gene. The CDR3 is 14 residues long. The V end lost 4 bases, the J end lost 4 bases, and 11 bases lay between the germline ends. Germline assignment: CDR1 SEHNR and CDR2 FQNEAQ (reference sequence). CDR3 residues: CASSYNEGGNTIYF. As DNA, the CDR3 is TGTGCCAGCAGCTATAATGAGGGAGGAAACACCATATATTTT.

The chain combines TRBV6-1 with TRBJ2-3; possible D gene TRBD1, 5 bases. This CDR3 spans 16 amino acids. Germline CDR1 and CDR2: MNHNS and SASEGT. Trimming took 2 bases from V and 4 from J, leaving 16 bases between them. CDR3 coding DNA: TGTGCCAGCAGTGAATCCTGGGCAGGGAACGCAGATACGCAGTATTTT. It codes for CASSESWAGNADTQYF.

The rearrangement links TRBV28 to TRBJ1-1; no clear D gene. The V end was cut by 2 bases, the J end by 9 bases, with 10 bases between. This CDR3 comprises 12 residues. Germline assignment: CDR1 MDHEN and CDR2 SYDVKM. The CDR3 sequence is CASSLGLEKAFF. The CDR3 region has the DNA TGTGCCAGCAGTTTAGGTTTAGAAAAAGCTTTCTTT.

This rearrangement joins TRBV5-4 to TRBJ1-1; a possible D gene is TRBD1 (6 bases). The CDR3 has 14 residues. Trimming left V 4 bases short and J 6 bases short, with 16 bases between. The germline gives CDR1 SGHNT, CDR2 YYREEE (reference sequence). The CDR3 DNA sequence: TGTGCCAGCAGCCAGACCGGGGGGCAACCTGAAGCTTTCTTT. It yields the protein CASSQTGGQPEAFF.

V and J are TRBV5-1 and TRBJ2-1; possible D gene TRBD2, 6 bases. V was clipped by 1 base and J by 10 bases, with 18 bases between them. This CDR3 is 15 amino acids long. CDR1 SGHRS and CDR2 YFSETQ come from the germline V gene. The CDR3 protein is CASSLMWGTRGEQFF. CDR3 nucleotide sequence: TGCGCCAGCAGCTTGATGTGGGGCACCCGGGGGGAGCAGTTCTTC.

This clone was found a few times. V and J are TRBV18 and TRBJ1-1; D possibly corresponds to TRBD1 (5 bases). The V and J ends lost 5 bases and 2 bases respectively, with 9 bases between them. CDR1 is KGHSH, CDR2 LQKENI, per germline. CDR3 length: 13 amino acids. The CDR3 protein is CASSADRNTEAFF. CDR3 in DNA: TGTGCCAGCTCAGCTGACAGAAACACTGAAGCTTTCTTT.

V and J are TRBV28 and TRBJ1-6; D gene unclear. The V gene's germline CDR1 is MDHEN and CDR2 SYDVKM. Trimming removed 1 base at V and 11 bases at J, with 15 bases between. The CDR3 is 15 amino acids. The CDR3 region is CASSLSSPLRAPLHF. The CDR3 DNA reads TGTGCCAGCAGTTTATCGTCTCCGCTACGGGCACCCCTCCACTTT.

This rearrangement joins TRBV19 to TRBJ2-3, with D possibly matching TRBD2 (6 bases). The CDR3 has 16 amino acids. V lost 9 bases to trimming and J lost 3 bases, with 22 bases between them. Germline lookup yields CDR1 LNHDA and CDR2 SQIVND (reference sequence). The CDR3 DNA sequence: TGTGCCAGCGCCCTGGGGGTAAATCGGGGGACAGATACGCAGTATTTT. It translates to CASALGVNRGTDTQYF.

This clone was seen at least ten times. The chain is built from TRBV27 and TRBJ2-5; possibly TRBD1 for D (6 bases). This CDR3 comprises 16 residues. The germline gives CDR1 MNHEY, CDR2 SMNVEV (reference sequence). With 1 base removed from V and 5 bases from J, the gap between germline ends came to 17 bases. This CDR3 is CASSLFLPGQGETQYF. In DNA form, the CDR3 reads TGTGCCAGCAGTTTATTCCTGCCGGGACAAGGGGAGACCCAGTACTTC.

The chain employs TRBV18 and TRBJ1-5; perhaps TRBD1 as D (6 bases). The germline V and J ends were trimmed by 4 bases and 4 bases, with 11 bases remaining between them. This CDR3 is 14 amino acids long. Germline CDR1 KGHSH, CDR2 LQKENI. The CDR3 spells CASSLTGFNQPQHF. CDR3 coding DNA: TGTGCCAGCTCACTCACAGGGTTTAATCAGCCCCAGCATTTT.

This clone came up once. The chain uses TRBV18 and TRBJ1-1; the D gene is possibly TRBD1 (5 bases). Germline loops: CDR1 KGHSH, CDR2 LQKENI. The CDR3 contains 14 residues. The germline V and J ends were trimmed by 2 bases and 1 base, with 8 bases remaining between them. The CDR3, as DNA: TGTGCCAGCTCACCAGGACACTCGAACACTGAAGCTTTCTTT. It specifies CASSPGHSNTEAFF.

This clone was seen a single time. This chain links TRBV7-9 with TRBJ2-1; 7 nucleotides line up with TRBD2. Per the germline V gene, CDR1 is SEHNR and CDR2 is FQNEAQ (reference sequence). The length of the CDR3 is 16 residues. J lost 7 bases, V lost 0 bases, and 9 bases had no gene match. The CDR3 loop is CASSLAGGGRMNEQFF. CDR3 nucleotide sequence: TGTGCCAGCAGCTTAGCCGGCGGGGGTAGGATGAATGAGCAGTTCTTC.

This chain uses TRBV6-5 with TRBJ2-5, with a tentative D call TRBD2 (5 bases). Deletions cut 7 bases from V and 4 bases from J, with 13 bases between. Germline CDR1 reads MNHEY; CDR2 reads SVGAGI. The CDR3 length is 13 residues. The CDR3 nucleotides are TGTGCCAGCACAGGAGGTCGCGGAGAGACCCAGTACTTC. Encoded protein: CASTGGRGETQYF.

This chain connects TRBV4-1 to TRBJ2-5; TRBD2 is a possible D gene (5 bases). The V gene's germline CDR1 is MGHRA and CDR2 YSYEKL. V was trimmed by 0 bases and J by 3 bases, leaving 17 bases between them. The CDR3 covers 17 residues. The CDR3 protein is CASSQDLWRANKETQYF. The CDR3 DNA sequence: TGCGCCAGCAGCCAAGATCTATGGCGGGCTAACAAAGAGACCCAGTACTTC.

CDR3 nucleotide sequence: TGTGCCAGCAGTTTCCAAGGGGGGGGTAATTCACCCCTCCACTTT. The encoded protein is CASSFQGGGNSPLHF. The genes are TRBV27 and TRBJ1-6; possibly TRBD1 for D (6 bases). Germline V gene sequence: CDR1 MNHEY, CDR2 SMNVEV (reference sequence). The CDR3 length is 15 residues. V lost 3 bases and J 6 bases, leaving 12 bases between the germline ends.

The chain uses TRBV18 and TRBJ1-5; D unclear. Deletions cut 3 bases from V and 7 bases from J, with 16 bases between. There are 15 residues in the CDR3. CDR1 and CDR2 (germline): KGHSH, LQKENI. CDR3 sequence reads: CASSPTAAVGQPQHF. In DNA form, the CDR3 reads TGTGCCAGCTCACCGACGGCAGCGGTGGGCCAGCCCCAGCATTTT.

The chain has TRBV6-6 and TRBJ1-2; D unclear. Germline assignment: CDR1 MNHNY and CDR2 SVGAGI (reference sequence). The CDR3 runs to 15 residues. Trimming took off 5 bases at V and 6 bases at J, with 19 bases between the two ends. Written as DNA, the CDR3 is TGTGCCAGCAGTCGCGTTTCCGGGTCCTACGATGGCTACACCTTC. This translates into CASSRVSGSYDGYTF.

The rearrangement uses TRBV7-3 and TRBJ2-2; 7 bases are a match to TRBD2. Germline V gene sequence: CDR1 SGHTA, CDR2 FQGTGA. J gave up 5 bases and V 2 bases, and 5 bases lay outside the gene matches. This CDR3 spans 15 amino acids. CDR3 in amino acids: CASSLASGETGELFF. The CDR3 DNA reads TGTGCCAGCAGCTTAGCCAGCGGGGAGACCGGGGAGCTGTTTTTT.

In its sample, this clone was seen once. The chain joins TRBV7-2 to TRBJ1-5; D ambiguous. Germline CDR1 reads SGHTA; CDR2 reads FQGNSA. V was clipped by 4 bases and J by 4 bases, with 11 bases between them. This CDR3 contains 14 residues. The CDR3: CASSYYRQNQPQHF. The DNA of the CDR3 is TGTGCCAGCAGCTATTACCGCCAGAATCAGCCCCAGCATTTT.

The chain recombines TRBV10-3 with TRBJ2-1; 15 bases agree with TRBD2. V lost 10 bases, J lost 3 bases, and 4 bases stayed unmatched. The CDR3 contains 15 residues. Germline-derived CDR1 and CDR2 are ENHRY and SYGVKD. CDR3 sequence reads: CATGTSGGFYNEQFF. DNA for the CDR3: TGTGCCACCGGGACTAGCGGGGGGTTCTACAATGAGCAGTTCTTC.

The V and J genes are TRBV9 and TRBJ2-3, with D tentatively TRBD2 (6 bases). The V and J ends lost 0 bases and 1 base respectively, with 9 bases between them. Germline V lookup: CDR1 SGDLS, CDR2 YYNGEE. The CDR3 has 15 amino acids. The CDR3 bases are TGTGCCAGCAGCGTAGAGGGCGGGGGCACAGATACGCAGTATTTT. Amino acids: CASSVEGGGTDTQYF.

This clone was counted once. The chain carries TRBV3-1 (or the pseudogene TRBV3-2) and TRBJ2-3; a weak D match, TRBD2 (5 bases). The CDR3 has 13 residues. V lost 5 bases to trimming and J lost 4 bases, with 10 bases between them. CDR1 and CDR2 (germline): LGHDT, YNNKEL (reference sequence). The CDR3 bases are TGTGCCAGCAGCTCCACGGAGGCAGATACGCAGTATTTT. Translation gives CASSSTEADTQYF.

The chain employs TRBV7-2 and TRBJ2-2, with D possibly TRBD1 on 5 matching bases. The CDR3 spans 15 residues. CDR1 and CDR2 from the germline V gene are SGHTA and FQGNSA. The V end was cut by 1 base, the J end by 2 bases, with 8 bases between. CDR3 loop: CASSLGQINTGELFF. The CDR3 DNA sequence: TGTGCCAGCAGCTTAGGACAGATTAACACCGGGGAGCTGTTTTTT.

The rearrangement joins TRBV5-1 to TRBJ1-2, with D uncertain. Trimming removed 3 bases from V and 3 bases from J, with 15 bases in between. The CDR3 is made up of 15 amino acids. Germline CDR1 is SGHRS and CDR2 is YFSETQ. CDR3 loop: CASSSGSGLDYGYTF. The CDR3 DNA sequence: TGCGCCAGCAGCTCCGGCTCGGGATTGGACTATGGCTACACCTTC.

The J gene is TRBJ2-1, the V gene TRBV5-1; D possibly corresponds to TRBD2 (5 bases). This CDR3 comprises 14 residues. Germline V CDR1 and CDR2: SGHRS, YFSETQ. Trimming removed 1 base from V and 9 bases from J, with 14 bases in between. DNA for the CDR3: TGCGCCAGCAGCTTGCAAAACCCGGAGGCTGAGCAGTTCTTC. This translates into CASSLQNPEAEQFF.

There are a few counts of this clone. V gene TRBV2 combines with J gene TRBJ1-5; 7 bases are a match to TRBD1. The germline V gene encodes CDR1 SNHLY and CDR2 FYNNEI. Trimming removed 9 bases from V and 1 base from J; junction bases left unmatched: 6. The CDR3 length is 14 residues. CDR3 loop: CASDGGGSNQPQHF. In DNA, the CDR3 is TGTGCCAGTGATGGAGGGGGCAGCAATCAGCCCCAGCATTTT.